This T cell receptor (beta chain) was identified in a study of T cells in Graves' hyperthyroidism and ophthalmopathy. Overall study results and limits: Model-based prediction identified ophthalmopathy a median around 6.7 months prior to its onset. A model of 13 V-J pairs discriminated ophthalmopathy from stable hyperthyroidism.

The investigators amplified TCR beta CDR3 regions from RNA transcripts. Initially, a first-round RT-PCR of the TCR CDR3 employed the HTBI primer set. TCRdb itself ran the multiplex PCR reads through MiXCR, one entry per CDR3 protein. The data hold 350,000 or so distinct CDR3 sequences, with about 18% observed a single time. This clonotype has ten or more counts. No antigen is known for it. CDR1 is KGHDR, CDR2 SFDVKD, per germline. The CDR3 has 15 amino acids. The ends lost 4 bases at V and 0 bases at J; junction bases unmatched: 5. The receptor comes from a woman aged 25 to 39 with Graves' hyperthyroidism that later progressed to Graves' ophthalmopathy. The chain has TRBV24-1 and TRBJ2-7, with TRBD1 matching 7 bases. The sequenced sample consisted of blood. CDR3 residues: CATSERTGRSYEQYF. The CDR3 region has the DNA TGTGCCACCAGTGAGCGGACAGGCCGCTCCTACGAGCAGTACTTC.